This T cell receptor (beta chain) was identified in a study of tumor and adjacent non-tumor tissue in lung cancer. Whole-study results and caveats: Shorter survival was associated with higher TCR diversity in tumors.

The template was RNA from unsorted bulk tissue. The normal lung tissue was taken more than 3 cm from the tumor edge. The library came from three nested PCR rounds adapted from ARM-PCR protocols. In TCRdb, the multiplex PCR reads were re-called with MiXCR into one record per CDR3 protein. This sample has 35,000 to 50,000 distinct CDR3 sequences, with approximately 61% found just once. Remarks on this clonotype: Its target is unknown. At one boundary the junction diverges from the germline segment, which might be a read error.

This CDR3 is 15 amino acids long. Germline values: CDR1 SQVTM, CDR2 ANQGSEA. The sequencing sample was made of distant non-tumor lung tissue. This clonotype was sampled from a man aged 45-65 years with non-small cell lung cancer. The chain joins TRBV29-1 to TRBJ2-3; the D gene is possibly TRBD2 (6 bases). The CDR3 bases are TGTAGCGTTACGATAGCGGAAGGGCCGTCAGATACGCAGTATTTT. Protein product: CSVTIAEGPSDTQYF.